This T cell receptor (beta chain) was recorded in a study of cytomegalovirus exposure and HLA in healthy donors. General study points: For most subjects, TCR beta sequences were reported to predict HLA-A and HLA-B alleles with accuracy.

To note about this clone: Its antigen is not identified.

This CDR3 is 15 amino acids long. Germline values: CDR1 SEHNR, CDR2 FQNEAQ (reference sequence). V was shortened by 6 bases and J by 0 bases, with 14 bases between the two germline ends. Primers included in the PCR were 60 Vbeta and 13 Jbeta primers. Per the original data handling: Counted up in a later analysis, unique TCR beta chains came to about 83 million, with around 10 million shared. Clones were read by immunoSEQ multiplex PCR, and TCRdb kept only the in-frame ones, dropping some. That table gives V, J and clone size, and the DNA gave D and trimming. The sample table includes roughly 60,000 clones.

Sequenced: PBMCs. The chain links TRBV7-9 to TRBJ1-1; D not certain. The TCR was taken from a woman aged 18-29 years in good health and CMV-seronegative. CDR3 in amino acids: CASRPRGPLNTEAFF. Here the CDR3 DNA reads TGTGCCAGCAGGCCGAGAGGTCCCTTGAACACTGAAGCTTTCTTT.